One sample yielded the 30 T cell receptor beta chains listed below, sequenced in a study of blood T cells in healthy people across ages (dated by TCRdb to the mid-2010s). The library was prepared using 5' RACE. Sequencing relied on an Illumina HiSeq 2500. A second PCR of 7 to 11 cycles was run with a J-beta primer mix and a sample-barcoded 5' primer. Starting from the raw public reads, TCRdb applied fastp trimming at Q25, assembled clones with MiXCR and retained in-frame beta chains. Each CDR3 protein appears once, grouped with its most common genes and DNA. Here the sample has fewer than 2,000,000 distinct CDR3 sequences; around 36% occur a single time. The ten largest clones represent about 11% of the sample. The sequencing input was blood. These TCRs come from a woman in her twenties or thirties in good health.

Of note for this clonotype: The germline gene is not matched at one end of the junction; a read error may be the cause. The chain combines TRBV6-5 with TRBJ2-7, with D possibly TRBD1 on 6 matching bases. The CDR3 contains 15 residues. Germline lookup yields CDR1 MNHEY and CDR2 SVGAGI. The CDR3 bases are TGTGCCAGCAGTTACTCGCGCAGGGGATCCTACAAGCAGTACTTC. As protein: CASSYSRRGSYKQYF.

Only one count was recorded for this clonotype. The chain combines TRBV5-1 with TRBJ2-1, with a weak D call TRBD2 (6 bases). The CDR3 covers 17 residues. Per the germline V gene, CDR1 is SGHRS and CDR2 is YFSETQ. Trimming stripped 0 bases from V and 0 bases from J, with 13 bases between. The CDR3 nucleotides are TGCGCCAGCAGCTTGGTTGGTAGCGGAAGCTCCTACAATGAGCAGTTCTTC. It translates to CASSLVGSGSSYNEQFF. Supplemented by reference TRBV5-1 and TRBJ2-1, the full variable domain reads KAGVTQTPRYLIKTRGQQVTLSCSPISGHRSVSWYQQTPGQGLQFLFEYFSETQRNKGNFPGRFSGRQFSNSRSEMNVSTLELGDSALYLCASSLVGSGSSYNEQFFGPGTRLTVL.

About this clonotype: At one end the junction does not follow the germline gene, possibly because of a read error. The chain is built from TRBV6-5 and TRBJ1-2; 9 bases match TRBD1. This CDR3 contains 17 residues. CDR1 and CDR2 (germline): MNHEY, SVGAGI. The CDR3 here is CASSYLLPGQGSYGYTF. In DNA, the CDR3 is TGCGCCAGCAGTTACTTGCTACCCGGACAGGGGAGTTATGGCTACACCTTC.

The chain has TRBV28 and TRBJ2-7; D may be TRBD1 or TRBD2 (5 bases each). Germline V gives CDR1 MDHEN, CDR2 SYDVKM. The CDR3 is 15 amino acids. V gave up 4 bases and J gave up 2 bases, with 15 bases separating them. In nucleotides, the CDR3 is TGTGCCAGCAGTTCCCCGGGACGGCTTGCCTACGAGCAGTACTTC. Its protein product is CASSSPGRLAYEQYF.

The chain uses TRBV2 and TRBJ2-7; 10 bases agree with TRBD1. Germline V gene sequence: CDR1 SNHLY, CDR2 FYNNEI. The CDR3 contains 15 residues. Unmatched junction bases numbered 5, after V lost 4 bases and J lost 2 bases. The DNA of the CDR3 is TGTGCCAGCAGTGCGGGACAGGGGAAAGCCTACGAGCAGTACTTC. Protein: CASSAGQGKAYEQYF.

The chain joins TRBV3-1 to TRBJ2-4; 11 nucleotides agree with TRBD2. Matching the DNA end better, TRBJ2-7 makes the J call doubtful. Germline V gives CDR1 LGHDT, CDR2 YNNKEL (reference sequence). The CDR3 extends over 17 amino acids. CDR3 residues: CASSQGSGTSGALEQYF. DNA for the CDR3: TGTGCCAGCAGCCAAGGCTCCGGGACTAGCGGAGCCCTCGAGCAGTACTTC.

CDR3 DNA: TGTGCCAGCAGCCTCCTTCGACTAGCGGGAGGCTACGAGCAGTACTTC. Residues: CASSLLRLAGGYEQYF. The chain has TRBV7-8 and TRBJ2-7, with 13 bases that match TRBD2. CDR1 is SGHVS, CDR2 FQNEAQ, per germline. Trimming cost V 5 bases and J 3 bases; bases outside gene matches: 7. The CDR3 covers 16 residues.

This clonotype was detected a few times. CDR3 DNA sequence: TGTGCCAGCAGCCAAGAGCTAGCGGGAGAAGCCGACGAGCAGTACTTC. Encoded protein: CASSQELAGEADEQYF. The rearrangement uses TRBV4-2 and TRBJ2-5, with 10 nucleotides matching TRBD2. Gene TRBJ2-7 matches the end of the DNA better, so the J call may be wrong. Germline V gives CDR1 LGHNA, CDR2 YNFKEQ. The CDR3 covers 16 residues.

This clonotype was detected a few times. The chain combines TRBV3-1 with TRBJ1-2; unclear D gene. This CDR3 has 13 amino acids. Germline lookup yields CDR1 LGHDT and CDR2 YNNKEL (reference sequence). Trimming removed 2 bases from V and 8 bases from J, with 12 bases in between. CDR3 region: CASSQLDLRGYTF. Here the CDR3 DNA reads TGTGCCAGCAGCCAACTGGACCTAAGAGGCTACACCTTC. Based on the CDR3 plus reference TRBV3-1 and TRBJ1-2, the full variable domain is DTAVSQTPKYLVTQMGNDKSIKCEQNLGHDTMYWYKQDSKKFLKIMFSYNNKELIINETVPNRFSPKSPDKAHLNLHINSLELGDSAVYFCASSQLDLRGYTFGSGTRLTVV.

This clonotype was picked up a small number of times. The V and J genes are TRBV12-3 or TRBV12-4 and TRBJ2-5, with TRBD1 matching over 9 bases. The V segment lost 6 bases and the J segment 5 bases; nucleotides outside the gene matches: 13. The CDR3 covers 16 residues. Here the CDR3 reads CASSPEDRGGVETQYF. CDR3 coding DNA: TGTGCCAGCAGCCCCGAGGACAGGGGAGGTGTGGAGACCCAGTACTTC.

The chain uses TRBV6-6 and TRBJ2-1; either TRBD1 or TRBD2 may supply D (5 bases each). Per germline, CDR1 MNHNY and CDR2 SVGAGI (reference sequence). V lost 6 bases, J lost 3 bases, and 12 bases lay in between. The CDR3 spans 14 residues. The CDR3 protein is CASRGTNIYNEQFF. In DNA, the CDR3 is TGTGCCAGCAGAGGGACGAACATCTACAATGAGCAGTTCTTC.

This clonotype was counted a few times. The rearrangement joins TRBV20-1 to TRBJ2-7, with 7 bases lining up with TRBD2. Looked up from germline, CDR1 is DFQATT and CDR2 is SNEGSKA (reference sequence). CDR3 size: 14 residues. With 3 bases clipped from V and 4 bases from J, the junction kept 9 bases outside the gene matches. The DNA for the CDR3 is TGCAGTGCTAGGGGGGGGAGTCGCGGGTACGAGCAGTACTTC. Its translation: CSARGGSRGYEQYF.

Turning to this clonotype: A much larger clone differs by one base, so this may be a read error. The J gene is TRBJ2-1, the V gene TRBV18, with D unresolved. In germline, CDR1 is KGHSH, CDR2 LQKENI. This CDR3 region has 14 residues. V was clipped by 2 bases and J by 13 bases, with 18 bases between them. DNA for the CDR3: TGTGCCAGCTCACCAAGCAGCCCTCAAGAGACCCAGTTCTTC. It translates to CASSPSSPQETQFF.

The chain has TRBV18 and TRBJ1-5; D not resolved. Per the germline V gene, CDR1 is KGHSH and CDR2 is LQKENI. With 4 bases removed from V and 1 base from J, the gap between germline ends came to 8 bases. CDR3 size: 14 residues. CDR3 nucleotides: TGTGCCAGCTCACGCGCCGGGAGCAATCAGCCCCAGCATTTT. Amino acid sequence: CASSRAGSNQPQHF.

The chain joins TRBV20-1 to TRBJ1-5, with no clear D. The CDR3 has 15 residues. Germline V gives CDR1 DFQATT, CDR2 SNEGSKA (reference sequence). V lost 3 bases, J lost 0 bases, and 12 bases lay in between. The CDR3 loop reads CSASWEGYSNQPQHF. DNA of the CDR3: TGCAGTGCTAGCTGGGAGGGATATAGCAATCAGCCCCAGCATTTT.

This clonotype was seen a handful of times. The chain's CDR3 is CSARVGSGGRRYEQYF. In DNA form, the CDR3 reads TGCAGTGCTAGAGTCGGTAGCGGGGGCCGACGCTACGAGCAGTACTTC. V and J are TRBV20-1 and TRBJ2-7, with 9 bases fitting TRBD2. The CDR3 contains 16 residues. The germline V gene has CDR1 DFQATT and CDR2 SNEGSKA (reference sequence). After removal of 1 base from V and 3 bases from J, the junction contained 10 bases not matched to a gene.

This clonotype was counted a single time. This chain links TRBV2 with TRBJ2-1; TRBD2 matches 14 bases. After removal of 6 bases from V and 8 bases from J, the junction contained 6 bases not matched to a gene. The germline gives CDR1 SNHLY, CDR2 FYNNEI. The CDR3 is 15 residues long. The CDR3 coding sequence is TGTGCCAGCAGGCGGGGGACTAGCGGGGGACATGAGCAGTTCTTC. As protein: CASRRGTSGGHEQFF. The variable domain in full, completed from reference TRBV2 and TRBJ2-1, reads EPEVTQTPSHQVTQMGQEVILRCVPISNHLYFYWYRQILGQKVEFLVSFYNNEISEKSEIFDDQFSVERPDGSNFTLKIRSTKLEDSAMYFCASRRGTSGGHEQFFGPGTRLTVL.

The chain combines TRBV28 with TRBJ2-1, with 8 bases that match TRBD2. V dropped 3 bases and J dropped 8; count of bases not matched to a gene: 9. The CDR3 consists of 15 residues. In germline, CDR1 is MDHEN, CDR2 SYDVKM. The CDR3 coding sequence is TGTGCCAGCAGTTTTCCGGGACTAGTAAGTTATGAGCAGTTCTTC. Encoded protein: CASSFPGLVSYEQFF.

This clonotype was counted a few times. The gene calls are TRBV27 and TRBJ1-1, with TRBD1 matching over 8 bases. J was trimmed by 3 bases and V by 9 bases; bases with no gene match: 3. Germline CDR1 and CDR2: MNHEY and SMNVEV (reference sequence). The CDR3 runs to 12 residues. The CDR3 here is CASWTGHTEAFF. The CDR3 nucleotides are TGTGCCAGTTGGACAGGGCACACTGAAGCTTTCTTT.

This clonotype was seen a handful of times. This chain joins TRBV14 and TRBJ1-2, with D possibly TRBD1 on 6 matching bases. The CDR3 runs to 15 residues. The germline V gene has CDR1 SGHDN and CDR2 FVKESK. Trimming left V 3 bases short and J 1 base short, with 12 bases between. In DNA form, the CDR3 reads TGTGCCAGCAGCCAGGGGGGGCCACGTAACTATGGCTACACCTTC. This translates into CASSQGGPRNYGYTF.

Turning to this clonotype: One junction end does not reproduce the germline sequence, and a read error may be involved. The V call is TRBV9, the J call TRBJ2-3, with a weak D call TRBD2 (6 bases). CDR3 size: 16 residues. Germline CDR1 and CDR2: SGDLS and YYNGEE. DNA of the CDR3: TGTGCCAGCAGCGTAGAGGAGGGCTGGATCACAGATGCGCAGTATTTT. Encoded protein: CASSVEEGWITDAQYF.

This rearrangement joins TRBV27 to TRBJ2-7; D gene ambiguous. V dropped 1 base and J dropped 0 bases, with 7 bases sitting between them. Germline assignment: CDR1 MNHEY and CDR2 SMNVEV (reference sequence). This CDR3 is built from 14 residues. The CDR3 coding sequence is TGTGCCAGCAGTTTATTCAGTAGCTCCTACGAGCAGTACTTC. Amino acid sequence: CASSLFSSSYEQYF.

This chain connects TRBV28 to TRBJ2-7, with 8 bases matching TRBD2. CDR1 is MDHEN, CDR2 SYDVKM, per germline. CDR3 size: 14 residues. V lost 3 bases and J lost 3; bases outside the gene matches: 4. The chain's CDR3 is CASSFPGGGYEQYF. CDR3 DNA: TGTGCCAGCAGTTTCCCGGGAGGGGGCTACGAGCAGTACTTC.

This chain links TRBV20-1 with TRBJ2-5, with D possibly being TRBD1 or TRBD2 (5 bases each). This CDR3 is 14 amino acids long. CDR1 and CDR2 from the germline V gene are DFQATT and SNEGSKA (reference sequence). V was shortened by 3 bases and J by 10 bases, with 21 bases between the two germline ends. DNA for the CDR3: TGCAGTGCTAGCGGGGCGACTGGGGAAGGGGACCAGTACTTC. It codes for CSASGATGEGDQYF.

This clonotype was observed a handful of times. CDR3 in DNA: TGTGCCAGCAGTTTGACAGGGAATGCAGAGCAGCCCCAGCATTTT. Its translation: CASSLTGNAEQPQHF. The V and J genes are TRBV12-3 or TRBV12-4 and TRBJ1-5, with 7 bases fitting TRBD1. The V segment lost 3 bases and the J segment 7 bases; nucleotides outside the gene matches: 9. The CDR3 length is 15 residues.

The chain has TRBV10-3 and TRBJ2-7, with a possible D match to TRBD1 (6 bases). V was clipped by 3 bases and J by 4 bases, with 13 bases between them. The germline CDR1 and CDR2 sequences are ENHRY and SYGVKD. The CDR3 is made up of 14 amino acids. CDR3 protein: CAISDQGQIYEQYF. The CDR3 DNA follows: TGTGCCATCAGTGATCAGGGGCAGATTTACGAGCAGTACTTC.

This clonotype was recorded a few times. The rearrangement joins TRBV5-1 to TRBJ2-5; maybe TRBD1 (5 bases). The CDR3 covers 14 residues. Trimming cost V 4 bases and J 1 base, with 11 bases left between them. The germline V gene encodes CDR1 SGHRS and CDR2 YFSETQ. CDR3 amino acids: CASSKTGAQETQYF. CDR3 nucleotide sequence: TGCGCCAGCAGCAAAACAGGAGCCCAAGAGACCCAGTACTTC.

CDR3 DNA: TGTGCCAGCAGTGAACTCGTGGGAGCGGCCTATTCACCCCTCCACTTT. This codes for CASSELVGAAYSPLHF. The V call is TRBV6-1, the J call TRBJ1-6; D gene uncertain. CDR3 size: 16 residues. Germline CDR1 and CDR2: MNHNS and SASEGT. V lost 2 bases, J lost 8 bases, and 16 bases lay in between.

Only one count was recorded for this clonotype. A junction end diverges from the germline sequence, so it may reflect a read error. The chain is built from TRBV15 and TRBJ1-2; a possible D gene is TRBD1 (5 bases). The CDR3 has 12 residues. CDR1 and CDR2 from the germline V gene are LNHNV and YYDKDF (reference sequence). The CDR3 region has the DNA TGTACCACACAGGAGCCAAACTATGGCTACACCTTC. Residues: CTTQEPNYGYTF.

The J gene is TRBJ1-1, the V gene TRBV12-3 or TRBV12-4, with 7 bases that match TRBD1. The CDR3 extends over 14 amino acids. Trimming cost V 5 bases and J 8 bases; bases outside gene matches: 11. The CDR3 is CASSNRGKGGEAFF. The CDR3 DNA reads TGTGCCAGCAGTAACAGGGGAAAGGGGGGCGAAGCTTTCTTT.